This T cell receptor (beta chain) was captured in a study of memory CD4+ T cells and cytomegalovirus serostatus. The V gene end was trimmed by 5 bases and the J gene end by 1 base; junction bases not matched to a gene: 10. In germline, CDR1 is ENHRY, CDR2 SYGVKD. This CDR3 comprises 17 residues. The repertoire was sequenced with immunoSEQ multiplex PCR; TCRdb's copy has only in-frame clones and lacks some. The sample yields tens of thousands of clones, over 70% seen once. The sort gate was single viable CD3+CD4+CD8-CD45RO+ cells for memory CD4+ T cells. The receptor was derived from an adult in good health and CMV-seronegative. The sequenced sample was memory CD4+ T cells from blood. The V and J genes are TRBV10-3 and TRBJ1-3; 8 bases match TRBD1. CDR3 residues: CAISPKGTGGSGNTIYF. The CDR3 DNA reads TGTGCCATCAGTCCCAAGGGGACAGGCGGATCTGGAAACACCATATATTTT.